This T cell receptor (beta chain) is from a study of neurological immune-mediated disorders. Study-level findings and limits: The most TCR clonal expansion was seen in HTLV-1-associated myelopathy, and the least was seen in multiple sclerosis, which fell below healthy controls.

Stored at -80 C, 2 million PBMCs were the source of the unsorted libraries. The table lists this clonotype with many counts. As yet, its antigen is unknown. cDNA was made by 5'RACE with 10-nucleotide random UMIs. Over 190 million TCR-beta sequences from 15-18 subjects came out of each sequencing run. Via MiXCR, TCRdb re-called the 5' RACE reads, giving one row per CDR3 protein. The profile covers 25,000 to 30,000 distinct CDR3 sequences, with 10% to 15% appearing a single time and 6% to 8.5% taken by the ten largest. Sequenced material: PBMCs. The receptor was derived from a man in his sixties in good health.

The CDR3 coding sequence is TGTGCCAGCAGCTTAAGGGGACTAGCGGGTGGCGAGCAGTACTTC. Its protein product is CASSLRGLAGGEQYF. The chain joins TRBV7-2 to TRBJ2-7, with 12 bases that match TRBD2. CDR3 length: 15 amino acids. Germline-derived CDR1 and CDR2 are SGHTA and FQGNSA. J was trimmed by 6 bases and V by 2 bases; bases with no gene match: 5.